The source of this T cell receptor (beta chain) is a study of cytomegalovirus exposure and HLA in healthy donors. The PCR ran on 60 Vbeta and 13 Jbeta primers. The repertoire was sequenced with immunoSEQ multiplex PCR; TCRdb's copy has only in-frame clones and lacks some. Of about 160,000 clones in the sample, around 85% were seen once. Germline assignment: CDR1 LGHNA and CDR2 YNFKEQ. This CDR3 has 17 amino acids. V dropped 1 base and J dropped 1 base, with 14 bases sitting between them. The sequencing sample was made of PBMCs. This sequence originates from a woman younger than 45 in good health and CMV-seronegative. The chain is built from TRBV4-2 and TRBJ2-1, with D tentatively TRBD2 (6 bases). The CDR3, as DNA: TGTGCCAGCAGCCAAGCAACCGGGACTCCTTCCTACAATGAGCAGTTCTTC. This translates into CASSQATGTPSYNEQFF.